This record concerns one TCR beta chain sequence. Its antigen is unknown. The source of the sample is a study of T cell clones after liver transplantation. Study context: Without induction therapy, subjects received standard immunosuppression until 12-24 months post-transplant.

Study-level points and caveats: A larger donor-reactive than third-party decline suggested partial antigen-specific deletion.

Produced via immunoSEQ multiplex PCR; TCRdb's table is partial and in-frame only. The sample lists some 61,000 clones; 60% to 80% were seen once. This specimen consisted of CD4+ T cells from blood, obtained at the 22-month timepoint. The clonotype originates from a human patient who received a liver transplant. Some of these T cells may belong to the graft donor.

CDR3 amino acids: CASSRTGRDTEAFF. The CDR3 region has the DNA TGTGCCAGCAGTCGGACAGGGAGGGACACTGAAGCTTTCTTT. The chain carries TRBV27 and TRBJ1-1; 8 bases are shared with TRBD1. The germline gives CDR1 MNHEY, CDR2 SMNVEV (reference sequence). This CDR3 has 14 amino acids. V lost 5 bases, J lost 3 bases, and 5 bases stayed unmatched.